The 14 T cell receptor beta chains in this list originate from one sample, sequenced in a study of blood T cells in healthy people across ages (dated by TCRdb to between 2015 and 2017). The method was 5' RACE. Sequencing took place on an Illumina HiSeq 2500. The second PCR ran for about 7 to 11 cycles and used a J-beta primer mix along with a sample-barcoded 5' primer. In-frame beta chains were kept once TCRdb had trimmed the public reads at Q25 with fastp and called clones with MiXCR. Under each unique CDR3 protein, matching rows form one entry showing the most common genes and DNA. A total of over 700,000 distinct CDR3 sequences appear in this sample, 20% to 25% of them only once. The top ten hold 9.4% of the sample. These same records also appear under a second study, on T cells of mothers and their children.

Input material: blood. Source of these receptors: a boy between 10 and 17 years old in good health.

This clonotype was found a few times. In DNA form, the CDR3 reads TGTGCCAGCAGCTTACCCTGGGACAAGCAAGAGACCCAGTACTTC. It translates to CASSLPWDKQETQYF. V is TRBV7-9 and J is TRBJ2-5; weak D call: TRBD1 (6 bases). CDR3 size: 15 residues. Germline CDR1 and CDR2: SEHNR and FQNEAQ (reference sequence). V shed 2 bases and J shed 2 bases, with 12 bases lying between them.

This clonotype has a handful of counts. The chain recombines TRBV5-1 with TRBJ2-5; D unclear. Germline V gene lookup returns CDR1 SGHRS and CDR2 YFSETQ. Trimming left V 0 bases short and J 5 bases short, with 11 bases between. This CDR3 is built from 14 residues. The CDR3 coding sequence is TGCGCCAGCAGCTTGGTGGCCCAAGGGGAGACCCAGTACTTC. Translated, it gives CASSLVAQGETQYF.

This clonotype occurred once. The genes are TRBV7-9 and TRBJ2-1; 10 bases line up with TRBD2. Unmatched junction bases numbered 10, after V lost 5 bases and J lost 3 bases. This CDR3 spans 17 amino acids. Germline V gives CDR1 SEHNR, CDR2 FQNEAQ (reference sequence). This CDR3 reads CASSLRELAGIYNEQFF. The DNA of the CDR3 is TGTGCCAGCAGCCTAAGAGAACTAGCGGGAATCTACAATGAGCAGTTCTTC.

V gene TRBV28 combines with J gene TRBJ2-7, with D perhaps TRBD2 (6 bases). Germline CDR1 and CDR2: MDHEN and SYDVKM. Trimming removed 6 bases at V and 3 bases at J, with 15 bases between. This CDR3 is 14 amino acids long. Here the CDR3 DNA reads TGTGCCAGCAGCGGGGAGGACGGCCGCTACGAGCAGTACTTC. Amino acid sequence: CASSGEDGRYEQYF.

This clonotype was detected only a few times. V gene TRBV15 combines with J gene TRBJ2-1; D could derive from TRBD1 or TRBD2 (5 bases each). This CDR3 has 14 residues. V lost 0 bases to trimming and J lost 9 bases, with 12 bases between them. Germline V lookup: CDR1 LNHNV, CDR2 YYDKDF (reference sequence). The CDR3 loop reads CATSRDGTAREQFF. DNA for the CDR3: TGTGCCACCAGCAGAGATGGGACGGCCCGTGAGCAGTTCTTC. The entire variable domain, with the rest obtained from reference TRBV15 and TRBJ2-1, is as follows: DAMVIQNPRYQVTQFGKPVTLSCSQTLNHNVMYWYQQKSSQAPKLLFHYYDKDFNNEADTPDNFQSRRPNTSFCFLDIRSPGLGDTAMYLCATSRDGTAREQFFGPGTRLTVL.

The gene calls are TRBV27 and TRBJ2-5; TRBD2 matches at 7 bases. Germline V gene sequence: CDR1 MNHEY, CDR2 SMNVEV (reference sequence). The CDR3 loop spans 16 amino acids. Unmatched junction bases numbered 6, after V lost 1 base and J lost 1 base. This CDR3 is CASSLLSGTTQETQYF. CDR3 bases: TGTGCCAGCAGTTTATTGAGCGGGACGACCCAAGAGACCCAGTACTTC.

This clonotype has only a few counts. The rearrangement uses TRBV5-1 and TRBJ1-1; tentatively, D is TRBD1 (5 bases). The germline CDR1 and CDR2 sequences are SGHRS and YFSETQ. CDR3 size: 16 residues. Between the trimmed V and J ends, which lost 3 bases and 5 bases, there was a span of 20 bases. CDR3 sequence: CASSSFPPGTKTEAFF. For the CDR3, the DNA is TGCGCCAGCAGCTCATTTCCCCCCGGGACTAAGACTGAAGCTTTCTTT. Full variable domain (outside the CDR3, taken from reference TRBV5-1 and TRBJ1-1): KAGVTQTPRYLIKTRGQQVTLSCSPISGHRSVSWYQQTPGQGLQFLFEYFSETQRNKGNFPGRFSGRQFSNSRSEMNVSTLELGDSALYLCASSSFPPGTKTEAFFGQGTRLTVV.

V and J are TRBV9 and TRBJ1-2; TRBD1 is a possible D gene (6 bases). The ends were cut back, 2 bases at V and 1 base at J, with 12 bases in the middle. This CDR3 comprises 15 residues. Germline assignment: CDR1 SGDLS and CDR2 YYNGEE. The CDR3 coding sequence is TGTGCCAGCAGCGTGAACAGGGTAGATAACTATGGCTACACCTTC. The encoded protein is CASSVNRVDNYGYTF.

This clonotype was observed at least ten times. The genes are TRBV5-1 and TRBJ2-1, with a weak D call TRBD2 (5 bases). CDR3 length: 15 residues. Germline V CDR1 and CDR2: SGHRS, YFSETQ. V shed 1 base and J shed 0 bases, with 8 bases lying between them. The CDR3 sequence: CASSLTGNSYNEQFF. In DNA, the CDR3 is TGCGCCAGCAGCTTGACGGGGAACTCCTACAATGAGCAGTTCTTC.

V gene TRBV14 combines with J gene TRBJ2-5, with D uncertain. The germline V and J ends were trimmed by 4 bases and 4 bases, with 13 bases remaining between them. Germline CDR1 SGHDN, CDR2 FVKESK. The CDR3 runs 14 residues. CDR3 in amino acids: CASSRRTLVETQYF. CDR3 DNA: TGTGCCAGCAGCCGCCGGACCTTGGTAGAGACCCAGTACTTC.

Only a few counts were recorded for this clonotype. The chain employs TRBV29-1 and TRBJ1-2; 9 nucleotides match TRBD1. The CDR3 has 14 amino acids. J lost 8 bases, V lost 2 bases, and 9 bases had no gene match. Looked up from germline, CDR1 is SQVTM and CDR2 is ANQGSEA. The CDR3 reads CSVEISGQGEGYTF. CDR3 in DNA: TGCAGCGTTGAAATTTCGGGACAGGGAGAAGGCTACACCTTC.

The rearrangement uses TRBV10-3 and TRBJ2-5; the match to TRBD1 covers 7 bases. Gene TRBJ2-1 matches the end of the DNA better, so the J call may be wrong. The CDR3 loop spans 15 amino acids. Germline V CDR1 and CDR2: ENHRY, SYGVKD. The CDR3 sequence is CAAKPRQGDQETQFF. Here the CDR3 DNA reads TGTGCCGCTAAACCAAGACAGGGCGACCAAGAGACCCAGTTCTTC.

The table lists this clonotype with a few counts. This chain joins TRBV20-1 and TRBJ2-7; D is perhaps TRBD1 or TRBD2 (5 bases each). The CDR3 is 14 amino acids. Germline V gives CDR1 DFQATT, CDR2 SNEGSKA (reference sequence). Trimming took off 6 bases at V and 0 bases at J, with 15 bases between the two ends. CDR3: CSAQDPGSSYEQYF. The CDR3 DNA follows: TGCAGTGCCCAAGACCCAGGGAGCTCCTACGAGCAGTACTTC.

The table lists this clonotype with a few counts. V gene TRBV6-2 or TRBV6-3 combines with J gene TRBJ2-5; TRBD2 might be the D (7 bases). Matching the DNA end better, TRBJ2-1 makes the J call doubtful. CDR1 and CDR2 from the germline V gene are MNHEY and SVGEGT. The CDR3 is made up of 15 amino acids. The CDR3 sequence is CASSYSGGGPDEQFF. CDR3 DNA sequence: TGTGCCAGCAGTTACTCAGGGGGGGGGCCAGATGAGCAGTTCTTC.